Listed below are T cell receptor beta chains from one sample, sequenced in a study of response to subunit inactivated influenza vaccine. TCRdb recomputed calls from the RT-PCR reads with MiXCR, one row per CDR3 protein. Of approximately 520,000 distinct CDR3 sequences listed, approximately 16% are singletons. Sample: CD4+ T cells sorted from PBMCs, taken roughly 24 months after vaccination. These receptors originate from a man aged 50-75 years who received an inactivated influenza vaccine. The CDR3 runs from the conserved cysteine through the conserved F or W. Fields, in order: clone size, V gene, CDR3 length, D gene, J gene, CDR3 DNA, CDR3 protein. The D gene is left open where the match is weak. The listing skips clone size in some rows; elsewhere it reads once, few, many or a size class.

NA	TRBV3-1	12	NA	TRBJ1-2	TGTGCCAGCAGCCTCCGGGAGGGCGGCTACACCTTC	CASSLREGGYTF
many	TRBV27	17	NA	TRBJ2-5	TGTGCCAGCAGTTTCATAAGGTTGGGTGCGAGCACGGGGACCCAGTACTTC	CASSFIRLGASTGTQYF
few	TRBV27	16	NA	TRBJ2-1	TGTGCCAGCAGTTTATCGGCCAGGGGCGTTTACAATGAGCAGTTCTTC	CASSLSARGVYNEQFF
NA	TRBV9	15	TRBD1	TRBJ2-7	TGTGCCAGCAGCGTAGCAGGGGGAGCATTCAACGAGCAGTACTTC	CASSVAGGAFNEQYF
many	TRBV12-3/TRBV12-4	12	NA	TRBJ1-2	TGTGCCAGCAGTTTCTCGCAGAGAGGCTACACCTTC	CASSFSQRGYTF
few	TRBV7-9	12	NA	TRBJ1-2	TGTGCCAGCAGCTCCGGGAGCTATGGCTACACCTTC	CASSSGSYGYTF
few	TRBV5-1	12	NA	TRBJ1-1	TGCGCCAGCAGCTTGGATCAGGCCGAAGCTTTCTTT	CASSLDQAEAFF
NA	TRBV6-5	14	NA	TRBJ2-1	TGTGCCAGCAGTTACTCACCCAGGAGTGATGAGCAGTTCTTC	CASSYSPRSDEQFF
few	TRBV2	14	NA	TRBJ1-1	TGTGCCAGCAGTGAACAACGATCGTACACTGAAGCTTTCTTT	CASSEQRSYTEAFF
NA	TRBV7-2	15	TRBD1	TRBJ1-4	TGTGCCAGCAGCTTGCAGACAGGGGGTAGAGAAAAACTGTTTTTT	CASSLQTGGREKLFF
many	TRBV20-1	13	TRBD1	TRBJ2-7	TGCAGTGCTACGGACAGGGGTTCCTACGAGCAGTACTTC	CSATDRGSYEQYF
NA	TRBV6-1	14	NA	TRBJ1-1	TGTGCCAGCAGTCGGCCGGCTGGTACGGCTGAAGCTTTCTTT	CASSRPAGTAEAFF